These 8 T cell receptor beta chains were sequenced from one sample in a study of Ad26.COV2.S vaccination and SARS-CoV-2 variants. Treatment denoted: 15 to 20 received Ad26.COV2.S at low or high dose, single or two shots; five or six received placebo; per-sample allocation not given. Each sample was drawn 63 days after the first injection (of vaccine or placebo). Profiled with immunoSEQ multiplex PCR; TCRdb holds only in-frame clones, not every one. The sample lists under 500,000 clones, approximately 92% occurring once. The sample here was peripheral blood, taken in a trial of Ad26.COV2.S vaccine versus placebo. The receptors stem from a person between 18 and 59 years old who received the Ad26.COV2.S COVID-19 vaccine or a placebo.

The V gene is TRBV10-1, the J gene TRBJ2-7; perhaps TRBD2 as D (6 bases). Germline assignment: CDR1 WNHNN and CDR2 SYGVQD (reference sequence). CDR3 length: 12 residues. V lost 3 bases and J lost 6, with 9 bases in between. CDR3 residues: CASSEWGGEQYF. CDR3 nucleotides: TGCGCCAGCAGTGAATGGGGAGGCGAGCAGTACTTC.

The rearrangement uses TRBV5-4 and TRBJ1-1; possible D gene TRBD1, 5 bases. This CDR3 spans 14 amino acids. Trimming cost V 4 bases and J 10 bases, with 20 bases left between them. The germline V gene encodes CDR1 SGHNT and CDR2 YYREEE (reference sequence). In DNA form, the CDR3 reads TGTGCCAGCAGCCAGGGAGGAGGTGATGTTGGAGCTTTCTTT. As protein: CASSQGGGDVGAFF.

This clone was found once. The chain uses TRBV5-1 and TRBJ2-1, with 7 bases that match TRBD2. The V gene end was trimmed by 1 base and the J gene end by 5 bases; junction bases not matched to a gene: 9. The length of the CDR3 is 16 residues. Germline V gene sequence: CDR1 SGHRS, CDR2 YFSETQ. Here the CDR3 DNA reads TGCGCCAGCAGCTTGAATATGTGGGGGGGTGACAATGAGCAGTTCTTC. Its translation is CASSLNMWGGDNEQFF.

The chain recombines TRBV7-2 with TRBJ2-7; 8 positions agree with TRBD2. Unmatched junction bases numbered 8, after V lost 1 base and J lost 0 bases. Germline V gene sequence: CDR1 SGHTA, CDR2 FQGNSA. This CDR3 spans 17 amino acids. CDR3 amino acids: CASSLDLTSGDSYEQYF. The CDR3 nucleotides read TGTGCCAGCAGCTTAGACCTCACTAGCGGTGACTCCTACGAGCAGTACTTC.

The chain is built from TRBV7-2 and TRBJ2-7; no firm D call. V lost 6 bases to trimming and J lost 3 bases, with 12 bases between them. CDR3 length: 13 amino acids. CDR1 and CDR2 from the germline V gene are SGHTA and FQGNSA. CDR3 bases: TGTGCCAGCAGTCCAGCCGGAGACTACGAGCAGTACTTC. Amino acids: CASSPAGDYEQYF.

The chain uses TRBV6-5 and TRBJ1-2; D might be TRBD1 (6 bases). Trimming removed 2 bases at V and 3 bases at J, with 13 bases between. Germline CDR1 reads MNHEY; CDR2 reads SVGAGI. The CDR3 is 15 amino acids. CDR3 sequence (DNA): TGTGCCAGCAGTTACACAGGGAGGGAATACTATGGCTACACCTTC. The encoded protein is CASSYTGREYYGYTF.

This rearrangement joins TRBV6-1 to TRBJ1-2; tentative D call: TRBD1 (6 bases). V lost 4 bases and J 5 bases, leaving 20 bases between the germline ends. Germline loops: CDR1 MNHNS, CDR2 SASEGT. This CDR3 comprises 16 residues. CDR3 sequence: CASSVGLGYRVYGYTF. Here the CDR3 DNA reads TGTGCCAGCAGTGTGGGTCTGGGCTACAGGGTTTATGGCTACACCTTC.

This clone was seen just once. This same CDR3 is encoded by further DNA sequences in the sample. The chain couples TRBV30 to TRBJ1-5; no reliable D call. The CDR3 totals 13 residues. The germline V gene encodes CDR1 GTSNPN and CDR2 SVGIG (reference sequence). The ends were cut back, 0 bases at V and 3 bases at J, with 6 bases in the middle. The CDR3 reads CAWSVRSNQPQHF. In nucleotides, the CDR3 is TGTGCCTGGAGTGTACGATCCAATCAGCCCCAGCATTTT.